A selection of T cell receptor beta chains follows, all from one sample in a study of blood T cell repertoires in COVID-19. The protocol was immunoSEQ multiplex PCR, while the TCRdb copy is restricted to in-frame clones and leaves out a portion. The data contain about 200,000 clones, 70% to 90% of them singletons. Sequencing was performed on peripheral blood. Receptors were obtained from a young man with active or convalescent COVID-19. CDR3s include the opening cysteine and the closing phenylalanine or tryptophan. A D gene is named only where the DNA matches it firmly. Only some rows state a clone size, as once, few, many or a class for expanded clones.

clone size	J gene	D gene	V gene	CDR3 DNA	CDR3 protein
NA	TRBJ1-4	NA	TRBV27	TGTGCCAGCAGTTTCCAGGGCGCTAATGAAAAACTGTTTTTT	CASSFQGANEKLFF
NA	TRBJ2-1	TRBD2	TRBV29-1	TGCAGCGTCGGACTAGCGGGAGAGGCCTACAATGAGCAGTTCTTC	CSVGLAGEAYNEQFF
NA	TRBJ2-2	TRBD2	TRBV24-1	TGTGCCACCAGTGGGCTAGCGGACACCGGGGAGCTGTTTTTT	CATSGLADTGELFF
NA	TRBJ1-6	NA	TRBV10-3	TGTGCCACCGCTCCGGGACTCTTGGATTCACCCCTCCACTTT	CATAPGLLDSPLHF
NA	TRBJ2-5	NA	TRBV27	TGTGCCAGCAGTTTATGGGCCGACGGGAAGGAGACCCAGTACTTC	CASSLWADGKETQYF
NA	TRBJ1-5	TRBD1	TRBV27	TGTGCCAGCAGTTCCCAGACAGGGGCGAATCAGCCCCAGCATTTT	CASSSQTGANQPQHF
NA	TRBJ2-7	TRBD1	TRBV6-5	TGTGCCAGCAAAAATGCTGGGACAGAGAGCTACGAGCAGTACTTC	CASKNAGTESYEQYF
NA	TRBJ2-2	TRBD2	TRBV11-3	TGTGCCAGCAGCTTAACGCTAACCGGGAGGGATAACACCGGGGAGCTGTTTTTT	CASSLTLTGRDNTGELFF
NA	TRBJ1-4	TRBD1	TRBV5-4	TGTGCCAGCAGCTTGGAGGGACAGGGAGTCAATGAAAAACTGTTTTTT	CASSLEGQGVNEKLFF
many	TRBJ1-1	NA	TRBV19	TGTGCCACCACAGCGACAGAGAACACTGAAGCTTTCTTT	CATTATENTEAFF
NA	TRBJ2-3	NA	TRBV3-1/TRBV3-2	TGTGCCAGCAGCCAAGGTCCTAGCAGCGCAGATACGCAGTATTTT	CASSQGPSSADTQYF
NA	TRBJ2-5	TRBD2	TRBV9	TGTGCCAGCAGCGTGACTAGCGGGCAAGAGACCCAGTACTTC	CASSVTSGQETQYF
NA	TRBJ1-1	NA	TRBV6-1	TGTGCCAGCAGTGAAGCCGATTGGGGGGAGGGGTTGAACACTGAAGCTTTCTTT	CASSEADWGEGLNTEAFF
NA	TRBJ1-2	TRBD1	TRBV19	TGTGCCAGTAGTATATTCTCAGGGGGCTCTAACTATGGCTACACCTTC	CASSIFSGGSNYGYTF
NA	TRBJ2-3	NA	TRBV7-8	TGTGCCAGCAGCCCGAGAGCAGATACGCAGTATTTT	CASSPRADTQYF
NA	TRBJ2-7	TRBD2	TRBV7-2	TGTGCCAGCAGCCAATGGGGGACTAGCGGTGGGGAGCAGTACTTC	CASSQWGTSGGEQYF
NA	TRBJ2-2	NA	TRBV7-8	TGTGCCAGCAGCTTGGCCCCTAGGCGGGCGAACACCGGGGAGCTGTTTTTT	CASSLAPRRANTGELFF
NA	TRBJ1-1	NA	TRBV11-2	TGTGCCAGCAGCGGGGGGGAGAATTCAGCTTTCTTT	CASSGGENSAFF
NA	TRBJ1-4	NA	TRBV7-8	TGTGCCAGCAGCTTCAGTAGACAGCCAACTAATGAAAAACTGTTTTTT	CASSFSRQPTNEKLFF
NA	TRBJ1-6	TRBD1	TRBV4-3	TGCGCCAGCAGCCACCTCGACCGACAGGGGGAACCCTATAATTCACCCCTCCACTTT	CASSHLDRQGEPYNSPLHF
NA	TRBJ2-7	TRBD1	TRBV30	TGTGCCTGGGCTGGGACAGGGGCCTACGAGCAGTACTTC	CAWAGTGAYEQYF
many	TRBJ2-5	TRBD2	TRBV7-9	TGTGCCAGCAGCATAGAGCGGGACCCTTCGAGAGAGACCCAGTACTTC	CASSIERDPSRETQYF
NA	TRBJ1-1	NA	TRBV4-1	TGCGCCAGCAGCCAAGGGGCCATTAACACTGAAGCTTTCTTT	CASSQGAINTEAFF
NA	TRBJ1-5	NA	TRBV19	TGTGCCAGTAGTCCGGTGGGACATAGCAATCAGCCCCAGCATTTT	CASSPVGHSNQPQHF
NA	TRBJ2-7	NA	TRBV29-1	TGCAGCGTTGAGACTGACAGCACGATCTACGAGCAGTACTTC	CSVETDSTIYEQYF
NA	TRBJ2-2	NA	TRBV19	TGTGCCACGACAGTAGCCGGGGAGCTGTTTTTT	CATTVAGELFF
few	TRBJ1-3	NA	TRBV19	TGTGCCAGTAGTTCGACGGAGCTCTCTGGAAACACCATATATTTT	CASSSTELSGNTIYF
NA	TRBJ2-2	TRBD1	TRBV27	TGTGCCAGCAGTGCAAGGCAGGGGGCTCGGGGCACCGGGGAGCTGTTTTTT	CASSARQGARGTGELFF
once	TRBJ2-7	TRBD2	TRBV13	TGTGCCAGCAGCGAAGATAGCGGGAGCTCCTACGAGCAGTACTTC	CASSEDSGSSYEQYF
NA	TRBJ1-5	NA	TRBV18	TGTGCCAGCTCAGACAGCCTTAATCAGCCCCAGCATTTT	CASSDSLNQPQHF
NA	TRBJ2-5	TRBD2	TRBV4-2	TGTGCCAGCAGCCAAGAGCTAGCGGGAGATGGAGAGACCCAGTACTTC	CASSQELAGDGETQYF
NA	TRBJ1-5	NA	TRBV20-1	TGCAGTGCTAGTATCCTCGGTCAGCCCCAGCATTTT	CSASILGQPQHF
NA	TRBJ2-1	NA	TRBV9	TGTGCCAGCAGCTTGCAGGGTGGTGGAGGGAATGAGCAGTTCTTC	CASSLQGGGGNEQFF
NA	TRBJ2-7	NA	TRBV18	TGTGCCAGCTCAGTGACAGATTACGAGCAGTACTTC	CASSVTDYEQYF
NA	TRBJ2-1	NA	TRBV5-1	TGCGCCAGCAGCTTGGCCACAGGCAGCTCCTACAATGAGCAGTTCTTC	CASSLATGSSYNEQFF
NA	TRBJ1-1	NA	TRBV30	TGTGCCTGGAGCGTCAGGGCTGAAGCTTTCTTT	CAWSVRAEAFF
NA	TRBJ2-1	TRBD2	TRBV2	TGTGCCAGCACGCCTCTAGCGGGAGGATCGGATGAGCAGTTCTTC	CASTPLAGGSDEQFF
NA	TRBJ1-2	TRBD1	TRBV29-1	TGCAGCGTTGGGGGGACAGGGTATGGCTACACCTTC	CSVGGTGYGYTF
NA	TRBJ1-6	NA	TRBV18	TGTGCCAGCTCACCGTCGACTGGAAGAAATTCACCCCTCCACTTT	CASSPSTGRNSPLHF